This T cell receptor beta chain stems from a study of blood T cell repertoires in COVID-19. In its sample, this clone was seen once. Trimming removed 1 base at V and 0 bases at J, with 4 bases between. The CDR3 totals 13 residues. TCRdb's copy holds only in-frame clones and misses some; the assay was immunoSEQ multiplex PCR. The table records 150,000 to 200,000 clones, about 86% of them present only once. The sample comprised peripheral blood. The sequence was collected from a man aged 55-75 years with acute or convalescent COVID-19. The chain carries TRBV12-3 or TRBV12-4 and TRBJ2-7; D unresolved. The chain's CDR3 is CASSLGSSYEQYF. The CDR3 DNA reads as TGTGCCAGCAGTTTAGGGAGCTCCTACGAGCAGTACTTC.